Below are 15 T cell receptor beta chains sequenced from a single sample in a study of blood T cell repertoires in COVID-19. Libraries were prepared by immunoSEQ multiplex PCR; TCRdb keeps only in-frame clonotypes and omits some of them. The data show about 200,000 clones, roughly nine tenths seen once. Input material: peripheral blood. The receptor source for this set is a man between 60 and 75 years old who had recovered from COVID-19.

This chain links TRBV7-9 with TRBJ2-7; D ambiguous. Germline V CDR1 and CDR2: SEHNR, FQNEAQ (reference sequence). With 0 bases removed from V and 2 bases from J, the gap between germline ends came to 8 bases. The CDR3 extends over 14 amino acids. CDR3 in amino acids: CASSLADFTYEQYF. DNA of the CDR3: TGTGCCAGCAGCTTAGCCGACTTTACCTACGAGCAGTACTTC.

This rearrangement joins TRBV5-8 to TRBJ2-5; 7 bases fit TRBD2. V shed 4 bases, J shed 2 bases, and the junction held 17 bases outside the gene matches. The length of the CDR3 is 18 residues. CDR1 and CDR2 from the germline V gene are SGHTS and YDEGEE. The CDR3 is CASSRISVLAVIQETQYF. The DNA for the CDR3 is TGTGCCAGCAGCCGGATCTCGGTGCTAGCGGTTATTCAAGAGACCCAGTACTTC.

This clone came up once. This same CDR3 is encoded by further DNA sequences in the sample. The chain couples TRBV18 to TRBJ1-1; TRBD1 is a possible D gene (6 bases). This CDR3 spans 13 amino acids. V gave up 3 bases and J gave up 1 base, with 6 bases separating them. Germline values: CDR1 KGHSH, CDR2 LQKENI. CDR3 protein: CASSPGQNTEAFF. As DNA, the CDR3 is TGTGCCAGCTCACCGGGACAGAACACTGAAGCTTTCTTT.

The rearrangement uses TRBV6-5 and TRBJ1-2; maybe TRBD1 (6 bases). Germline assignment: CDR1 MNHEY and CDR2 SVGAGI. Trimming stripped 6 bases from V and 7 bases from J, with 15 bases between. The CDR3 runs to 13 residues. The CDR3 DNA sequence: TGTGCCAGCAGAACAGGGCGCCCCGGTGGCTACACCTTC. It translates to CASRTGRPGGYTF.

This clone was counted a single time. The rearrangement joins TRBV2 to TRBJ2-7; 7 bases are a match to TRBD2. V lost 2 bases, J lost 2 bases, and 3 bases stayed unmatched. The CDR3 spans 14 residues. Germline CDR1 is SNHLY and CDR2 is FYNNEI. In DNA form, the CDR3 reads TGTGCCAGCAGTGAAAAACGGGAGGCCTACGAGCAGTACTTC. It specifies CASSEKREAYEQYF.

V is TRBV7-2 and J is TRBJ1-6; D gene uncertain. Trimming cost V 6 bases and J 2 bases, with 11 bases left between them. The CDR3 is 15 residues long. Germline CDR1 SGHTA, CDR2 FQGNSA. The CDR3 loop reads CASSYPGAYNSPLHF. The CDR3, as DNA: TGTGCCAGCAGTTACCCCGGGGCCTATAATTCACCCCTCCACTTT. Using reference TRBV7-2 and TRBJ1-6 for the parts outside the CDR3, the full variable domain is GAGVSQSPSNKVTEKGKDVELRCDPISGHTALYWYRQSLGQGLEFLIYFQGNSAPDKSGLPSDRFSAERTGGSVSTLTIQRTQQEDSAVYLCASSYPGAYNSPLHFGNGTRLTVT.

This chain uses TRBV10-3 with TRBJ1-1; TRBD1 matches 11 bases. The CDR3 runs 12 residues. The germline V gene encodes CDR1 ENHRY and CDR2 SYGVKD. V trimming: 4 bases; J trimming: 10 bases; junction bases outside the gene matches: 2. This chain's CDR3 is CAISVGTGGAFF. The CDR3 bases are TGTGCCATCAGTGTGGGGACAGGGGGAGCTTTCTTT.

This sequence joins TRBV5-1 and TRBJ2-1; 8 bases are shared with TRBD2. Trimming at V came to 4 bases and at J to 5 bases, leaving 11 bases not matched to a gene. The CDR3 spans 16 residues. The germline V gene encodes CDR1 SGHRS and CDR2 YFSETQ. The CDR3 coding sequence is TGCGCCAGCAGCACCATAGCGGGAATGGTGGACAATGAGCAGTTCTTC. It codes for CASSTIAGMVDNEQFF.

This chain links TRBV27 with TRBJ1-5; 8 bases are shared with TRBD1. The CDR3 is made up of 14 amino acids. V shed 8 bases and J 3 bases; nucleotides not matched to a gene: 6. Germline V gives CDR1 MNHEY, CDR2 SMNVEV (reference sequence). CDR3 DNA sequence: TGTGCCAGCGGACAGGGCGGAATCAATCAGCCCCAGCATTTT. Its translation is CASGQGGINQPQHF.

This clone was seen just once. V usage is TRBV25-1 and J usage is TRBJ2-1; maybe TRBD1 (6 bases). With 1 base removed from V and 12 bases from J, the gap between germline ends came to 10 bases. Germline CDR1 and CDR2: MGHDK and SYGVNS. The CDR3 totals 12 residues. The CDR3 DNA is TGTGCCAGCAGTGAATCAGCCAGGGGGCAGTTCTTC. Protein: CASSESARGQFF.

The chain links TRBV19 to TRBJ1-5, with D possibly TRBD1 on 6 matching bases. The ends were cut back, 9 bases at V and 6 bases at J, with 18 bases in the middle. Germline values: CDR1 LNHDA, CDR2 SQIVND (reference sequence). The CDR3 runs 14 residues. The CDR3 bases are TGTGCCAGCCACGGGGGGGGCCAAGGTCAGCCCCAGCATTTT. Protein sequence: CASHGGGQGQPQHF.

This rearrangement joins TRBV9 to TRBJ1-1, with D perhaps matching TRBD1 (6 bases). The germline V gene has CDR1 SGDLS and CDR2 YYNGEE. This CDR3 contains 13 residues. Trimming removed 3 bases at V and 12 bases at J, with 18 bases between. The CDR3 region is CASSARDNQETFF. As DNA, the CDR3 is TGTGCCAGCAGCGCTCGGGACAACCAGGAGACTTTCTTT.

V usage is TRBV7-2 and J usage is TRBJ2-3; D may be TRBD2 (5 bases). Trimming left V 1 base short and J 11 bases short, with 13 bases between. Germline CDR1 is SGHTA and CDR2 is FQGNSA. This CDR3 comprises 13 residues. The CDR3 region is CASSLVVGEGQYF. DNA for the CDR3: TGTGCCAGCAGCTTAGTAGTGGGAGAGGGGCAGTATTTT. Drawing the rest from reference TRBV7-2 and TRBJ2-3, the complete variable domain is GAGVSQSPSNKVTEKGKDVELRCDPISGHTALYWYRQSLGQGLEFLIYFQGNSAPDKSGLPSDRFSAERTGGSVSTLTIQRTQQEDSAVYLCASSLVVGEGQYFGPGTRLTVL.

V gene TRBV21-1 combines with J gene TRBJ2-7; TRBD2, the D gene given by the table, was not confirmed from the DNA. TRBV21-1 is deemed a pseudogene. CDR3 length equals 14 residues. CDR3 region: CASSKEESSYEQYF. The CDR3 DNA sequence: TGTGCCAGCAGCAAAGAGGAGAGCTCCTACGAGCAGTACTTC.

The chain combines TRBV3-1 (or the pseudogene TRBV3-2) with TRBJ1-6, with 7 bases aligning to TRBD1. Looked up from germline, CDR1 is LGHDT and CDR2 is YNNKEL (reference sequence). This CDR3 region has 17 residues. The J segment lost 1 base and the V segment lost 0 bases, leaving 3 bases of the junction unmatched. CDR3 sequence reads: CASSQDAGGSYNSPLHF. As DNA, the CDR3 is TGTGCCAGCAGCCAAGATGCAGGGGGTTCCTATAATTCACCCCTCCACTTT.